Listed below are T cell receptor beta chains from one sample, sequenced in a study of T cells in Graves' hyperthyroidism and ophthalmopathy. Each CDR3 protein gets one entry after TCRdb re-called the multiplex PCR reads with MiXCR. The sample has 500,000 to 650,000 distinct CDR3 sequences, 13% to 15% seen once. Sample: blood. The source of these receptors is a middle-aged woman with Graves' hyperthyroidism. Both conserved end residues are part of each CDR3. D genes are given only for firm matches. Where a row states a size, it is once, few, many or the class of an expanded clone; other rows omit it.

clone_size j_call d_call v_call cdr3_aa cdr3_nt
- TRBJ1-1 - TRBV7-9 CASSQADTSNTEAFF TGTGCCAGCAGCCAGGCAGACACCTCGAACACTGAAGCTTTCTTT
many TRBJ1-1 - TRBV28 CASSPSGAGSSGTEAFF TGTGCCAGCAGCCCGTCAGGGGCAGGGTCATCGGGTACTGAAGCTTTCTTT
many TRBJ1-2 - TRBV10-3 CAISEAAGREGGYTF TGTGCCATCAGTGAAGCGGCAGGCAGGGAAGGAGGCTACACCTTC
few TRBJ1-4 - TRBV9 CASSPSGGGYHEKLFF TGTGCCAGCAGCCCCTCAGGTGGAGGGTATCACGAAAAACTGTTTTTT
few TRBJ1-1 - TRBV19 CASSIGPLAGTEAFF TGTGCCAGTAGTATAGGCCCCCTTGCTGGAACTGAAGCTTTCTTT
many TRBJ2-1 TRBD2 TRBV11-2 CASSPRRLAGGRNEQFF TGTGCCAGCAGCCCCAGGCGACTAGCGGGAGGAAGAAATGAGCAGTTCTTC
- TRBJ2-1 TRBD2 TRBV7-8 CASSSPPSGRGPYKPNEQFF TGTGCCAGCAGCTCCCCTCCTAGCGGGAGAGGGCCGTATAAGCCGAATGAGCAGTTCTTC
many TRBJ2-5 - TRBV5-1 CASSSGLFQETQYF TGCGCCAGCAGCTCGGGACTGTTCCAAGAGACCCAGTACTTC
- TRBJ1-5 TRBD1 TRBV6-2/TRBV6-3 CASSLTPEGTAPNQPQHF TGTGCCAGCAGTTTAACTCCTGAAGGGACAGCGCCCAATCAGCCCCAGCATTTT
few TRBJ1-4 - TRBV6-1 CASSGGTLNEKLFF TGTGCCAGCAGTGGAGGGACACTGAATGAAAAACTGTTTTTT